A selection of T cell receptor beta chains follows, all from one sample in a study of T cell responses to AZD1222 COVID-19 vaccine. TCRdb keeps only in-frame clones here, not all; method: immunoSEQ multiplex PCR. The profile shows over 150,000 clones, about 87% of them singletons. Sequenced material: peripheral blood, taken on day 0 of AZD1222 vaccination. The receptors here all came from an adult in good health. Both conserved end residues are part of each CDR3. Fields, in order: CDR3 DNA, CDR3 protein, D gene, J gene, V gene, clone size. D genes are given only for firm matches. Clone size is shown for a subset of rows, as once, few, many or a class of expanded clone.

CDR3 DNA: TGTGCCAGCAGTACCCCATATGGGATCGTCGGAAACACCATATATTTT
CDR3 protein: CASSTPYGIVGNTIYF
D gene: .
J gene: TRBJ1-3
V gene: TRBV28
clone size: once

CDR3 DNA: TGTGCCAGCAGCCAAGGGGACCGAAGATCCTCTGGAAACACCATATATTTT
CDR3 protein: CASSQGDRRSSGNTIYF
D gene: .
J gene: TRBJ1-3
V gene: TRBV3-1/TRBV3-2
clone size: .

CDR3 DNA: TGTGCCAGCAGTGAGGGGTTTGAAAAACTGTTTTTT
CDR3 protein: CASSEGFEKLFF
D gene: .
J gene: TRBJ1-4
V gene: TRBV2
clone size: .

CDR3 DNA: TGTGCCAGTAGCCGGGACTGGCGGGAGACCCAGTACTTC
CDR3 protein: CASSRDWRETQYF
D gene: .
J gene: TRBJ2-5
V gene: TRBV19
clone size: .

CDR3 DNA: TGCGCCAGCAGTGACTCCGGACACCAGGAGACCCAGTACTTC
CDR3 protein: CASSDSGHQETQYF
D gene: .
J gene: TRBJ2-5
V gene: TRBV10-1
clone size: few

CDR3 DNA: TGTGCCAGCAGTTACACCGGGGGCTCCTACGAGCAGTACTTC
CDR3 protein: CASSYTGGSYEQYF
D gene: .
J gene: TRBJ2-7
V gene: TRBV6-5
clone size: .

CDR3 DNA: TGCGCCAGCAGCAACGGACTAGACGATACGCAGTATTTT
CDR3 protein: CASSNGLDDTQYF
D gene: TRBD2
J gene: TRBJ2-3
V gene: TRBV4-3
clone size: .

CDR3 DNA: TGTGCCAGCAGCTTACTTTCCCTGGCGGGGAACACCGGGGAGCTGTTTTTT
CDR3 protein: CASSLLSLAGNTGELFF
D gene: .
J gene: TRBJ2-2
V gene: TRBV7-3
clone size: few

CDR3 DNA: TGTGCCAGCAGCCAAGGGGGGGGACGCACAGATACGCAGTATTTT
CDR3 protein: CASSQGGGRTDTQYF
D gene: TRBD2
J gene: TRBJ2-3
V gene: TRBV3-1/TRBV3-2
clone size: .

CDR3 DNA: TGTGCCAGCAGGCGGGGGGGCAATCAGCCCCAGCATTTT
CDR3 protein: CASRRGGNQPQHF
D gene: .
J gene: TRBJ1-5
V gene: TRBV2
clone size: .

CDR3 DNA: TGTGCCAGCAACCTAGGGGCCTCTGGAAACACCATATATTTT
CDR3 protein: CASNLGASGNTIYF
D gene: .
J gene: TRBJ1-3
V gene: TRBV3-1/TRBV3-2
clone size: .

CDR3 DNA: TGCGCCAGCAGTGAGGGGACAGGGGGAGAAAAACTGTTTTTT
CDR3 protein: CASSEGTGGEKLFF
D gene: TRBD1
J gene: TRBJ1-4
V gene: TRBV10-1
clone size: few

CDR3 DNA: TGTGCCAGCAGCCTAGAAGGCGGTTCCTACGAGCAGTACTTC
CDR3 protein: CASSLEGGSYEQYF
D gene: .
J gene: TRBJ2-7
V gene: TRBV9
clone size: .

CDR3 DNA: TGTGCCAGCAGCCTCCGGGGAGGGGGGTGGACTGAAGCTTTCTTT
CDR3 protein: CASSLRGGGWTEAFF
D gene: .
J gene: TRBJ1-1
V gene: TRBV7-9
clone size: .

CDR3 DNA: TGTGCCAGCAGCCAGACAGGGACCTCCTACGAGCAGTACTTC
CDR3 protein: CASSQTGTSYEQYF
D gene: TRBD1
J gene: TRBJ2-7
V gene: TRBV7-9
clone size: few

CDR3 DNA: TGTGCCAGCAGCACTCAACAGGGATTATATGGAAACACCATATATTTT
CDR3 protein: CASSTQQGLYGNTIYF
D gene: .
J gene: TRBJ1-3
V gene: TRBV7-8
clone size: .

CDR3 DNA: TGTGCCAGCTCCCGCGGGGGGGCCTCAGAGACCCAGTACTTC
CDR3 protein: CASSRGGASETQYF
D gene: TRBD2
J gene: TRBJ2-5
V gene: TRBV9
clone size: .

CDR3 DNA: TGTGCCACAGGACAGTTCCCCTATGGCTACACCTTC
CDR3 protein: CATGQFPYGYTF
D gene: .
J gene: TRBJ1-2
V gene: TRBV28
clone size: few

CDR3 DNA: TGTGCCAGCAGGTACCGGAGAGGCCGGACTAGCGGGACCTACGAGCAGTACTTC
CDR3 protein: CASRYRRGRTSGTYEQYF
D gene: TRBD2
J gene: TRBJ2-7
V gene: TRBV6-2/TRBV6-3
clone size: .

CDR3 DNA: TGTGCCAGTAGTATAGATCTCCCTAGCGGGTTCTCCCCCAACACCGGGGAGCTGTTTTTT
CDR3 protein: CASSIDLPSGFSPNTGELFF
D gene: TRBD2
J gene: TRBJ2-2
V gene: TRBV19
clone size: .

CDR3 DNA: TGTGCCAGCAGCTTAGCTAAGGGGGCGGCTAATGAAAAACTGTTTTTT
CDR3 protein: CASSLAKGAANEKLFF
D gene: TRBD1
J gene: TRBJ1-4
V gene: TRBV7-9
clone size: .

CDR3 DNA: TGTGCCACCAGCAGAGATAAGGGGCGGGGAAACACCATATATTTT
CDR3 protein: CATSRDKGRGNTIYF
D gene: .
J gene: TRBJ1-3
V gene: TRBV15
clone size: .

CDR3 DNA: TGTGCCAGCAGCTCTCGACAGGGAATCTATGGCTACACCTTC
CDR3 protein: CASSSRQGIYGYTF
D gene: TRBD1
J gene: TRBJ1-2
V gene: TRBV3-1/TRBV3-2
clone size: .

CDR3 DNA: TGTGCCTGCTCTACAGGGCCCCTCTATGGCTACACCTTC
CDR3 protein: CACSTGPLYGYTF
D gene: .
J gene: TRBJ1-2
V gene: TRBV30
clone size: .

CDR3 DNA: TGTGCCAGCAGTTATGGCCAGGCCTATGGCTACACCTTC
CDR3 protein: CASSYGQAYGYTF
D gene: .
J gene: TRBJ1-2
V gene: TRBV27
clone size: .

CDR3 DNA: TGTGCCAGCAGGGAGACAGGGACAAGGGTCAATGAGCAGTTCTTC
CDR3 protein: CASRETGTRVNEQFF
D gene: TRBD1
J gene: TRBJ2-1
V gene: TRBV2
clone size: .

CDR3 DNA: TGTGCCAGCAGTGAACTGGGATCCTATAATTCACCCCTCCACTTT
CDR3 protein: CASSELGSYNSPLHF
D gene: .
J gene: TRBJ1-6
V gene: TRBV2
clone size: .

CDR3 DNA: TGTGCCAGCAGTGAAGTGTGGGCAGGGACATCACCCCTCCACTTT
CDR3 protein: CASSEVWAGTSPLHF
D gene: .
J gene: TRBJ1-6
V gene: TRBV2
clone size: few

CDR3 DNA: TGCGCCAGCAGCTTGGTTGGTCTGAAACAAGAGACCCAGTACTTC
CDR3 protein: CASSLVGLKQETQYF
D gene: .
J gene: TRBJ2-5
V gene: TRBV5-1
clone size: .

CDR3 DNA: TGCAGCGGAGGCAAGGGGTTATCCATGAACACTGAAGCTTTCTTT
CDR3 protein: CSGGKGLSMNTEAFF
D gene: .
J gene: TRBJ1-1
V gene: TRBV29-1
clone size: .

CDR3 DNA: TGTGCCAGCAGTGAATATACATTGGGGGGGCGCAATCAGCCCCAGCATTTT
CDR3 protein: CASSEYTLGGRNQPQHF
D gene: .
J gene: TRBJ1-5
V gene: TRBV25-1
clone size: .

CDR3 DNA: TGTGCCAGTGCCGACAGGCAACGAGATGGCTACACCTTC
CDR3 protein: CASADRQRDGYTF
D gene: .
J gene: TRBJ1-2
V gene: TRBV19
clone size: .

CDR3 DNA: TGTGCCAGCAGCCAAGATGGAACAGGGGCGGATGAGCAGTTCTTC
CDR3 protein: CASSQDGTGADEQFF
D gene: TRBD1
J gene: TRBJ2-1
V gene: TRBV4-2
clone size: .

CDR3 DNA: TGTGCCAGCAGCTTTGTAGCTCAAACAGGGAGGAATCAGCCCCAGCATTTT
CDR3 protein: CASSFVAQTGRNQPQHF
D gene: .
J gene: TRBJ1-5
V gene: TRBV7-9
clone size: .

CDR3 DNA: TGTGCCAGCTCACCCCTCGAGGGATCCTATGGCTACACCTTC
CDR3 protein: CASSPLEGSYGYTF
D gene: .
J gene: TRBJ1-2
V gene: TRBV18
clone size: .

CDR3 DNA: TGTGCCAGCGGGGGACAGGTGTACGCCTACGAGCAGTACTTC
CDR3 protein: CASGGQVYAYEQYF
D gene: TRBD1
J gene: TRBJ2-7
V gene: TRBV6-5
clone size: .

CDR3 DNA: TGCAGCGTTGAAAGTGACAGCGCGAACACCGGGGAGCTGTTTTTT
CDR3 protein: CSVESDSANTGELFF
D gene: .
J gene: TRBJ2-2
V gene: TRBV29-1
clone size: .

CDR3 DNA: TGTGCCAGCAGCTCCGGACAGGCTCAACCCCTCCACTTT
CDR3 protein: CASSSGQAQPLHF
D gene: TRBD1
J gene: TRBJ1-6
V gene: TRBV7-9
clone size: .

CDR3 DNA: TGTGCCAGCAGCTTAGCTAGGGAGGGTTACTACGAGCAGTACTTC
CDR3 protein: CASSLAREGYYEQYF
D gene: TRBD2
J gene: TRBJ2-7
V gene: TRBV7-2
clone size: .

CDR3 DNA: TGCGCCAGCAGTGCTCTTTCGGGACAGGGGAAAACAGATACGCAGTATTTT
CDR3 protein: CASSALSGQGKTDTQYF
D gene: TRBD1
J gene: TRBJ2-3
V gene: TRBV10-1
clone size: once

CDR3 DNA: TGTGCCAGCATACCGGGTCAGGTCGAGACCCAGTACTTC
CDR3 protein: CASIPGQVETQYF
D gene: .
J gene: TRBJ2-5
V gene: TRBV7-2
clone size: .

CDR3 DNA: TGTGCCAGCAGCTTATCCAGGAACACTGAAGCTTTCTTT
CDR3 protein: CASSLSRNTEAFF
D gene: .
J gene: TRBJ1-1
V gene: TRBV11-2
clone size: .

CDR3 DNA: TGTGCCAGCAGTTTTCAGCCCCGTGAAGCTTTCTTT
CDR3 protein: CASSFQPREAFF
D gene: .
J gene: TRBJ1-1
V gene: TRBV28
clone size: .

CDR3 DNA: TGTGCCAGCAGAGCAGTGGACTATGGCTACACCTTC
CDR3 protein: CASRAVDYGYTF
D gene: .
J gene: TRBJ1-2
V gene: TRBV28
clone size: .

CDR3 DNA: TGTGCCAGCAGTCCAGGTCGTATCAACTATGGCTACACCTTC
CDR3 protein: CASSPGRINYGYTF
D gene: .
J gene: TRBJ1-2
V gene: TRBV2
clone size: .

CDR3 DNA: TGTGCCAGCAGCCTCCGGACTAGCGGGGGCGATGAGCAGTTCTTC
CDR3 protein: CASSLRTSGGDEQFF
D gene: TRBD2
J gene: TRBJ2-1
V gene: TRBV9
clone size: .

CDR3 DNA: TGTGCTAGTGGGAGCACGGCCGGGGAGCTGTTTTTT
CDR3 protein: CASGSTAGELFF
D gene: .
J gene: TRBJ2-2
V gene: TRBV12-5
clone size: .

CDR3 DNA: TGTGCCAGCAGACAGGGTCCGAGAGAGACCCAGTACTTC
CDR3 protein: CASRQGPRETQYF
D gene: .
J gene: TRBJ2-5
V gene: TRBV3-1/TRBV3-2
clone size: .

CDR3 DNA: TGTGCCATCAGTGCGGTCGGAGAGACCCAGTACTTC
CDR3 protein: CAISAVGETQYF
D gene: .
J gene: TRBJ2-5
V gene: TRBV10-3
clone size: .

CDR3 DNA: TGTGCCAGCAGTAAAGACAGGGTAGTGAGGGCGAACTATGGCTACACCTTC
CDR3 protein: CASSKDRVVRANYGYTF
D gene: TRBD1
J gene: TRBJ1-2
V gene: TRBV6-1
clone size: .

CDR3 DNA: TGTGCCAGCAGCCCTGGATTTAACTATGGCTACACCTTC
CDR3 protein: CASSPGFNYGYTF
D gene: .
J gene: TRBJ1-2
V gene: TRBV7-2
clone size: .

CDR3 DNA: TGTGCCAGCAGTTTCGGGGCAAGGGGGAGATCTGAAGCTTTCTTT
CDR3 protein: CASSFGARGRSEAFF
D gene: .
J gene: TRBJ1-1
V gene: TRBV6-2/TRBV6-3
clone size: .

CDR3 DNA: TGTGCCTGGAGAGGGGTTCGGGCAGGGGGCCGTGATACGCAGTATTTT
CDR3 protein: CAWRGVRAGGRDTQYF
D gene: TRBD1
J gene: TRBJ2-3
V gene: TRBV30
clone size: .

CDR3 DNA: TGTGCCAGCTCACCAAAGGGAGAGACCCAGTACTTC
CDR3 protein: CASSPKGETQYF
D gene: .
J gene: TRBJ2-5
V gene: TRBV18
clone size: .

CDR3 DNA: TGTGCCAGCAGCTTGGGAGGGGGCATTGCCAAAAACATTCAGTACTTC
CDR3 protein: CASSLGGGIAKNIQYF
D gene: TRBD1
J gene: TRBJ2-4
V gene: TRBV5-6
clone size: few